This T cell receptor (beta chain) came from a study of T cells in Graves' hyperthyroidism and ophthalmopathy. Overall study results and limits: The model forecast ophthalmopathy, anticipating it by a median about 6.5 months before onset.

Each 10 ml fresh peripheral blood draw supplied the PBMCs. RNA transcripts yielded amplified TCR beta CDR3 regions. Researchers ran a first-round RT-PCR on the TCR CDR3 using the HTBI primer set. Using its own MiXCR run on the multiplex PCR reads, TCRdb lists one record per CDR3 protein. Seen here are over 250,000 distinct CDR3 sequences, under 30% observed once, and the top ten hold approximately 30%. This clonotype was seen ten or more times. Its antigen remains unidentified. The sequence came from a man aged 35 to 55 with Graves' hyperthyroidism that later progressed to Graves' ophthalmopathy. The sequenced material came from blood.

The CDR3 DNA sequence: TGTGCCAGCAGTTTACAACTCGTGGGGCAGGGGGGCTATGGCTACACCTTC. This sequence encodes CASSLQLVGQGGYGYTF. The chain links TRBV6-5 to TRBJ1-2; 7 bases are a match to TRBD1. Germline CDR1 reads MNHEY; CDR2 reads SVGAGI. J lost 4 bases, V lost 4 bases, and 15 bases had no gene match. The CDR3 extends over 17 amino acids.